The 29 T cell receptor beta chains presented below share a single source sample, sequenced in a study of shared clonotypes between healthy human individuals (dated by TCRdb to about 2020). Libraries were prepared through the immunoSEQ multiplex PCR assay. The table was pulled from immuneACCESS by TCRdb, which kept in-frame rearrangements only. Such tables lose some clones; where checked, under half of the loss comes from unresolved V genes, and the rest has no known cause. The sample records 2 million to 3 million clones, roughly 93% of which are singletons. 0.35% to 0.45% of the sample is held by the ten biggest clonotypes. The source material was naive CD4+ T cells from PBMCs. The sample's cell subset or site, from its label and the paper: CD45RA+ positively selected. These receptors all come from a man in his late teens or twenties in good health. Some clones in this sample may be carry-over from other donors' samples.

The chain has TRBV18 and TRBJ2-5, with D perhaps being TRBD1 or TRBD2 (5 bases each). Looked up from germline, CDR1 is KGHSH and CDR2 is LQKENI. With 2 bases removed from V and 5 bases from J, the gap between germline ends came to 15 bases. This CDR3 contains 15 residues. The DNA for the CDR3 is TGTGCCAGCTCACCAAGCGTCGGGGACGGGGAGACCCAGTACTTC. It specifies CASSPSVGDGETQYF.

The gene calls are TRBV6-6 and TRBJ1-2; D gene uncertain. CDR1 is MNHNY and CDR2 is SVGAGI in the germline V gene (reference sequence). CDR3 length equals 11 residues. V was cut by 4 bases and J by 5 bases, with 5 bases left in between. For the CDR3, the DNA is TGTGCCAGCAGTTGGTTATATGGCTACACCTTC. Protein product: CASSWLYGYTF.

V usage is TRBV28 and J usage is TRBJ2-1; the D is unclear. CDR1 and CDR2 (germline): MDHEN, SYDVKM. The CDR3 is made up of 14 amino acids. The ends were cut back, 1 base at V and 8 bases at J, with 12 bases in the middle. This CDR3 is CASSLLIPMDEQFF. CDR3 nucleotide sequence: TGTGCCAGCAGTTTATTAATTCCTATGGATGAGCAGTTCTTC. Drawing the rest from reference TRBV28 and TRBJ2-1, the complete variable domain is DVKVTQSSRYLVKRTGEKVFLECVQDMDHENMFWYRQDPGLGLRLIYFSYDVKMKEKGDIPEGYSVSREKKERFSLILESASTNQTSMYLCASSLLIPMDEQFFGPGTRLTVL.

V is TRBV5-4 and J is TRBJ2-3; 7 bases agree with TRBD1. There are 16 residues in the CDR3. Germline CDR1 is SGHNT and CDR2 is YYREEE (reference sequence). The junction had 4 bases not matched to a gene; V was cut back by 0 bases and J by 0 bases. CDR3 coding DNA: TGTGCCAGCAGCTTGGAGGGACAGCGTAGCACAGATACGCAGTATTTT. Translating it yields CASSLEGQRSTDTQYF.

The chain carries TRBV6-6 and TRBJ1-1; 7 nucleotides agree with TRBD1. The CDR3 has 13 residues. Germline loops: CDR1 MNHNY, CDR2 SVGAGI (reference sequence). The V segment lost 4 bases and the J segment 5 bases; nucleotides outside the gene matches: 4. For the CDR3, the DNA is TGTGCCAGCAGTTCGACAGGGCGGACTGAAGCTTTCTTT. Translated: CASSSTGRTEAFF.

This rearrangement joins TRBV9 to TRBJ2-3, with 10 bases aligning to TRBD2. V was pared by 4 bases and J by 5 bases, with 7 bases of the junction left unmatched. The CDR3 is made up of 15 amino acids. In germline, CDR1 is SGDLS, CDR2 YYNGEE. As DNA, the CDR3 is TGTGCCAGCAGCCCGAGCGGGAGGGCCGAAGATACGCAGTATTTT. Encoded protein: CASSPSGRAEDTQYF.

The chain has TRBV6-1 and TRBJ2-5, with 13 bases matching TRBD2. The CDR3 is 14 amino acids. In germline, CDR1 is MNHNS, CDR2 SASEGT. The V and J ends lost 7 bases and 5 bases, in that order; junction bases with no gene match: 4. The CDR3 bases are TGTGCCAGCACCCCGACTAGCGGGAGGGAGACCCAGTACTTC. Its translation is CASTPTSGRETQYF.

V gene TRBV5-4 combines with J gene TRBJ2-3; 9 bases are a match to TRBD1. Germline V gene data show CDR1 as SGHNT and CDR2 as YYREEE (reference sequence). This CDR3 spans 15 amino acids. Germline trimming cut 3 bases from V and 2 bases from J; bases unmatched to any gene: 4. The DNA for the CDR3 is TGTGCCAGCAGCTCGGACAGGGGATACACAGATACGCAGTATTTT. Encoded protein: CASSSDRGYTDTQYF.

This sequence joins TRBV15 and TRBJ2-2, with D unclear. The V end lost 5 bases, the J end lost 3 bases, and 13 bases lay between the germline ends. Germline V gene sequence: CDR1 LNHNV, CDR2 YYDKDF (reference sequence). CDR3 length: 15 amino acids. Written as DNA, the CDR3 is TGTGCCACCAGCCTTGGCCCCATAGACACCGGGGAGCTGTTTTTT. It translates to CATSLGPIDTGELFF. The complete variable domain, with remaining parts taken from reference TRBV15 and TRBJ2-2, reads DAMVIQNPRYQVTQFGKPVTLSCSQTLNHNVMYWYQQKSSQAPKLLFHYYDKDFNNEADTPDNFQSRRPNTSFCFLDIRSPGLGDTAMYLCATSLGPIDTGELFFGEGSRLTVL.

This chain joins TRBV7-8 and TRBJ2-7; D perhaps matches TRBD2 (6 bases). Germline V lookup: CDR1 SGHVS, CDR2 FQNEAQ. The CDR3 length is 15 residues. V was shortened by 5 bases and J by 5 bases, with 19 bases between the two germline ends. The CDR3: CASSLNSGLGHEQYF. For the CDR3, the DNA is TGTGCCAGCAGCCTAAATAGCGGCCTCGGCCACGAGCAGTACTTC.

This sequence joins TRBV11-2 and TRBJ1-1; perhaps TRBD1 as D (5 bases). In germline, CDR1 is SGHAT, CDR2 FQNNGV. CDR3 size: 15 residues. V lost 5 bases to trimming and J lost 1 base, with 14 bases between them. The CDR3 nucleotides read TGTGCCAGCAGCCTCCTCACCGACAGGAACACTGAAGCTTTCTTT. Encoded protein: CASSLLTDRNTEAFF.

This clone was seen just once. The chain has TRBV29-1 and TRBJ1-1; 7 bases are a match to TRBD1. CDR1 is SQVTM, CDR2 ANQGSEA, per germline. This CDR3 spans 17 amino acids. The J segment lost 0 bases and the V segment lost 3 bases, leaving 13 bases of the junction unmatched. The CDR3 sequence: CSVETFPGQIMNTEAFF. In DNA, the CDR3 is TGCAGCGTTGAGACCTTTCCGGGACAGATCATGAACACTGAAGCTTTCTTT.

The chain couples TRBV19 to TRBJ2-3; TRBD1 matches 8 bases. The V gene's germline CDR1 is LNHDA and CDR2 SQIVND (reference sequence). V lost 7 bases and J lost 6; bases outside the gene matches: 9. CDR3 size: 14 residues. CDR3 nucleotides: TGTGCCAGTAACCGGGACAGGAAGGTTGATACGCAGTATTTT. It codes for CASNRDRKVDTQYF.

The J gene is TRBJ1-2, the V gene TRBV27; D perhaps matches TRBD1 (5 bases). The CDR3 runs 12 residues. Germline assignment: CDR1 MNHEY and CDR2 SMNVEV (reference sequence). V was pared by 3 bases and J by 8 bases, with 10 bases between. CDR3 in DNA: TGTGCCAGCAGTTTGGAGGGACGAGGCTACACCTTC. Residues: CASSLEGRGYTF.

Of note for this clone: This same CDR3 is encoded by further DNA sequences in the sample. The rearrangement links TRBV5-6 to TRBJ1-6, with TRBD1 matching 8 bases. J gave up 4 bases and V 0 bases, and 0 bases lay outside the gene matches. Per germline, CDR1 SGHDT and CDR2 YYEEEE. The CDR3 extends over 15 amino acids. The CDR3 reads CASSLDRGYNSPLHF. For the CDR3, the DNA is TGTGCCAGCAGCTTGGACAGGGGGTATAATTCACCCCTCCACTTT.

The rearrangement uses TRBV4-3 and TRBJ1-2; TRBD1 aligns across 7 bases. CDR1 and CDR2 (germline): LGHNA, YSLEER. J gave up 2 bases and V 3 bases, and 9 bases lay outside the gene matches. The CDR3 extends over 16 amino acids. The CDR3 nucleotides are TGCGCCAGCAGCCATATAACAGGGGCAGGGAACTATGGCTACACCTTC. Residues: CASSHITGAGNYGYTF.

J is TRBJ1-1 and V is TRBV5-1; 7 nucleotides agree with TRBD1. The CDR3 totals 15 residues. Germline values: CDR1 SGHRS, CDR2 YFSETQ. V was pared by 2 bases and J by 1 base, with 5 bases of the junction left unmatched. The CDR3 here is CASSFEGQSNTEAFF. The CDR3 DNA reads TGCGCCAGCAGCTTCGAGGGACAGTCGAACACTGAAGCTTTCTTT. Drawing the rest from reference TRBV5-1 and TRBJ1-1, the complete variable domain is KAGVTQTPRYLIKTRGQQVTLSCSPISGHRSVSWYQQTPGQGLQFLFEYFSETQRNKGNFPGRFSGRQFSNSRSEMNVSTLELGDSALYLCASSFEGQSNTEAFFGQGTRLTVV.

The CDR3 spells CASSLQGGSPLHF. CDR3 nucleotides: TGTGCCAGCAGCTTGCAGGGAGGATCACCCCTCCACTTT. The V call is TRBV11-1, the J call TRBJ1-6, with D perhaps matching TRBD1 (5 bases). The CDR3 is made up of 13 amino acids. The ends were cut back, 3 bases at V and 10 bases at J, with 10 bases in the middle. The germline V gene has CDR1 SGHAT and CDR2 FQDESV (reference sequence).

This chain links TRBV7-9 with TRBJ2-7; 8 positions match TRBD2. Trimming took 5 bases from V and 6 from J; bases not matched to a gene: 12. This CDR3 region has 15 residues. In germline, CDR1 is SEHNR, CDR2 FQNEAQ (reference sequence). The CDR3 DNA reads TGTGCCAGCAGCACCCGAGCGGGAGTCTCCCCCGAGCAGTACTTC. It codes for CASSTRAGVSPEQYF.

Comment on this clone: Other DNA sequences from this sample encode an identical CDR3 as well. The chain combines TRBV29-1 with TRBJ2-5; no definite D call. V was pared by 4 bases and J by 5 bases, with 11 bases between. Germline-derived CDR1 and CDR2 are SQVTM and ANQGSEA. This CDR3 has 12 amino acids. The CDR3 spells CSVGGIGETQYF. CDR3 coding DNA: TGCAGCGTTGGGGGAATTGGGGAGACCCAGTACTTC.

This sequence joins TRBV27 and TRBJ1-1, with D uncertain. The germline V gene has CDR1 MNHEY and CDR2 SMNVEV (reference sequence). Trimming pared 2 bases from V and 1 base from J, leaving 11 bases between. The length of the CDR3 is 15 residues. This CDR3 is CASSLGGKGNTEAFF. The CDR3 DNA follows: TGTGCCAGCAGTTTAGGAGGGAAGGGGAACACTGAAGCTTTCTTT.

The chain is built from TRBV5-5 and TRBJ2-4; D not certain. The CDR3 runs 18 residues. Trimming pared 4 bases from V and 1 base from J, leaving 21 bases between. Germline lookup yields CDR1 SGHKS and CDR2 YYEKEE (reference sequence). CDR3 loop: CASSPGYPGSVAKNIQYF. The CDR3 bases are TGTGCCAGCAGCCCCGGTTATCCGGGCTCGGTGGCCAAAAACATTCAGTACTTC.

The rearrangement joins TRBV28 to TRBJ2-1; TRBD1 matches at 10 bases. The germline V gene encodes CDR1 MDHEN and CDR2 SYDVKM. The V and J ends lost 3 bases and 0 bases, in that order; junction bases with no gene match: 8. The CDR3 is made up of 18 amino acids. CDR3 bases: TGTGCCAGCAGTTTGACAGGGGGCCTCCTTAGCTCCTACAATGAGCAGTTCTTC. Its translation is CASSLTGGLLSSYNEQFF.

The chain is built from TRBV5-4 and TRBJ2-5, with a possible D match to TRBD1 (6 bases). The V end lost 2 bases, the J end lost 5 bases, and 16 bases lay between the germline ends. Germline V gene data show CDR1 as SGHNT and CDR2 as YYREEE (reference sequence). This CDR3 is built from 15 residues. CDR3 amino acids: CASSLSGAPRETQYF. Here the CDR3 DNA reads TGTGCCAGCAGCTTATCAGGGGCCCCCAGGGAGACCCAGTACTTC.

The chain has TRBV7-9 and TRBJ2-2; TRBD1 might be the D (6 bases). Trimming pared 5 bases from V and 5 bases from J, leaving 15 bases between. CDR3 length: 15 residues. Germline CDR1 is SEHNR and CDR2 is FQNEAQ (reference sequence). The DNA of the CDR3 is TGTGCCAGCAGCCCCCCGGGAAGGGGGACCGGGGAGCTGTTTTTT. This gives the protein CASSPPGRGTGELFF.

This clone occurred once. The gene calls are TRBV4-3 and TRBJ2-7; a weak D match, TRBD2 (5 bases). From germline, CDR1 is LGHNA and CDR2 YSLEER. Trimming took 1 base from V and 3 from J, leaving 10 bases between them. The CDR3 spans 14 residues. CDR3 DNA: TGCGCCAGCAGCCAAGCTGACTATAACTACGAGCAGTACTTC. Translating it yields CASSQADYNYEQYF.

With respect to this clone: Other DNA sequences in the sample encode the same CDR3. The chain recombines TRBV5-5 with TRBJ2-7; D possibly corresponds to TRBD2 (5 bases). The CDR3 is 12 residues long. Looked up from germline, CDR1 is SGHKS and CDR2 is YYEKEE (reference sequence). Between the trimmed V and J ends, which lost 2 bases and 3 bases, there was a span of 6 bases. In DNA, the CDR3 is TGTGCCAGCAGCTTCGGGATCTACGAGCAGTACTTC. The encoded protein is CASSFGIYEQYF. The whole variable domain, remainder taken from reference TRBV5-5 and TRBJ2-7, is DAGVTQSPTHLIKTRGQQVTLRCSPISGHKSVSWYQQVLGQGPQFIFQYYEKEERGRGNFPDRFSARQFPNYSSELNVNALLLGDSALYLCASSFGIYEQYFGPGTRLTVT.

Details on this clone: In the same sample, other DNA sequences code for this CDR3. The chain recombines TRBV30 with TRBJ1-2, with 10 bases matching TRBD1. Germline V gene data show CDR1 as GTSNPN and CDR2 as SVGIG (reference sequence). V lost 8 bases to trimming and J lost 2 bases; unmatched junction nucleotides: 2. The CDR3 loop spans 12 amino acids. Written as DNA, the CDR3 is TGTGCCGGGGGACAGGGGAACTATGGCTACACCTTC. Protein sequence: CAGGQGNYGYTF. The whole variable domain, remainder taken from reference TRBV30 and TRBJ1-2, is SQTIHQWPATLVQPVGSPLSLECTVEGTSNPNLYWYRQAAGRGLQLLFYSVGIGQISSEVPQNLSASRPQDRQFILSSKKLLLSDSGFYLCAGGQGNYGYTFGSGTRLTVV.

Written as DNA, the CDR3 is TGTGCCAGCAGTGAGGGTCCTACCCAGTACTTC. It encodes CASSEGPTQYF. The chain employs TRBV6-1 and TRBJ2-5, with unresolved D. CDR3 size: 11 residues. V shed 3 bases and J shed 8 bases, with 7 bases lying between them. CDR1 is MNHNS and CDR2 is SASEGT in the germline V gene.